The 23 T cell receptor beta chains presented below share a single source sample, sequenced in a study of control samples from healthy donors and cancer patients. Produced via immunoSEQ multiplex PCR; TCRdb's table is partial and in-frame only. The sample yields about 61,000 clones, 90% seen once. The sample taken for sequencing was PBMCs. The source is a man aged 60-69 years with colorectal cancer.

The gene calls are TRBV27 and TRBJ2-7; D is perhaps TRBD1 (5 bases). The CDR3 loop spans 14 amino acids. V lost 4 bases and J 0 bases, leaving 10 bases between the germline ends. The germline CDR1 and CDR2 sequences are MNHEY and SMNVEV (reference sequence). CDR3 protein: CASSSRQSSYEQYF. CDR3 sequence (DNA): TGTGCCAGCAGTTCCCGACAGAGCTCCTACGAGCAGTACTTC.

This clone was recorded once. This chain joins TRBV2 and TRBJ2-5, with TRBD2 as a possible D gene (6 bases). V was cut by 4 bases and J by 2 bases, with 17 bases left in between. The CDR3 runs 16 residues. Germline V gene lookup returns CDR1 SNHLY and CDR2 FYNNEI. The CDR3 DNA sequence: TGTGCCAGCAGTGTTGTGGGTAGCGGTTCACAAGAGACCCAGTACTTC. Its translation: CASSVVGSGSQETQYF. The entire variable domain, with the rest obtained from reference TRBV2 and TRBJ2-5, is as follows: EPEVTQTPSHQVTQMGQEVILRCVPISNHLYFYWYRQILGQKVEFLVSFYNNEISEKSEIFDDQFSVERPDGSNFTLKIRSTKLEDSAMYFCASSVVGSGSQETQYFGPGTRLLVL.

This chain joins TRBV3-1 (or the pseudogene TRBV3-2) and TRBJ2-3; D is unclear. Trimming left V 5 bases short and J 4 bases short, with 7 bases between. The germline V gene has CDR1 LGHDT and CDR2 YNNKEL (reference sequence). The CDR3 consists of 12 residues. The CDR3 loop is CASSVGPDTQYF. DNA of the CDR3: TGTGCCAGCAGCGTAGGGCCAGATACGCAGTATTTT.

The chain recombines TRBV6-6 with TRBJ2-7, with D hard to call. V shed 1 base and J shed 6 bases, with 13 bases lying between them. Germline CDR1 reads MNHNY; CDR2 reads SVGAGI (reference sequence). The CDR3 is 14 amino acids. The CDR3 coding sequence is TGTGCCAGCAGTTACTTAGGGTCCGCTTCCGAGCAGTACTTC. The encoded protein is CASSYLGSASEQYF.

The V and J genes are TRBV3-1 (or the pseudogene TRBV3-2) and TRBJ2-7, with TRBD2 identical over 10 bases. The CDR3 contains 16 residues. Trimming cost V 4 bases and J 0 bases; bases outside gene matches: 6. Germline loops: CDR1 LGHDT, CDR2 YNNKEL (reference sequence). The CDR3 here is CASSPRTSGISYEQYF. Written as DNA, the CDR3 is TGTGCCAGCAGCCCGCGGACTAGCGGAATCTCCTACGAGCAGTACTTC.

The V gene is TRBV5-6, the J gene TRBJ1-1; possibly TRBD1 for D (5 bases). The CDR3 totals 14 residues. The germline CDR1 and CDR2 sequences are SGHDT and YYEEEE. Trimming removed 2 bases from V and 3 bases from J, with 11 bases in between. In DNA, the CDR3 is TGTGCCAGCAGCTTTTTAGGGGTGGACACTGAAGCTTTCTTT. It translates to CASSFLGVDTEAFF.

The V gene is TRBV7-8, the J gene TRBJ2-5; 9 positions agree with TRBD1. J gave up 9 bases and V 1 base, and 9 bases lay outside the gene matches. Germline V gene sequence: CDR1 SGHVS, CDR2 FQNEAQ. The CDR3 contains 15 residues. CDR3: CASSLEGQGRVAQYF. The DNA for the CDR3 is TGTGCCAGCAGCTTAGAGGGACAGGGAAGGGTGGCCCAGTACTTC.

This clone showed up just once. The J gene is TRBJ2-7, the V gene TRBV5-1, with TRBD2 identical over 8 bases. V trimming: 2 bases; J trimming: 2 bases; junction bases outside the gene matches: 0. The germline CDR1 and CDR2 sequences are SGHRS and YFSETQ. The CDR3 has 13 residues. The CDR3 DNA sequence: TGCGCCAGCAGCTTCGGGGGGGCCTACGAGCAGTACTTC. Its translation is CASSFGGAYEQYF.

CDR3 region: CAWVTGGNEAFF. Written as DNA, the CDR3 is TGTGCCTGGGTTACAGGGGGGAATGAAGCTTTCTTT. The V and J genes are TRBV30 and TRBJ1-1; 8 nucleotides align to TRBD1. CDR3 length: 12 residues. With 5 bases clipped from V and 7 bases from J, the junction kept 6 bases outside the gene matches. Per germline, CDR1 GTSNPN and CDR2 SVGIG (reference sequence).

The gene calls are TRBV11-3 and TRBJ1-1; tentative D call: TRBD1 (6 bases). The germline V gene has CDR1 SGHNT and CDR2 YENEEA. The V end was cut by 3 bases, the J end by 0 bases, with 8 bases between. The CDR3 has 14 residues. The CDR3 DNA sequence: TGTGCCAGCAGCTTTACAGGGATGAACACTGAAGCTTTCTTT. Protein: CASSFTGMNTEAFF. Complete variable domain (other parts from reference TRBV11-3 and TRBJ1-1): EAGVVQSPRYKIIEKKQPVAFWCNPISGHNTLYWYLQNLGQGPELLIRYENEEAVDDSQLPKDRFSAERLKGVDSTLKIQPAELGDSAVYLCASSFTGMNTEAFFGQGTRLTVV.

J is TRBJ1-4 and V is TRBV6-5; maybe TRBD1 (5 bases). With 5 bases removed from V and 7 bases from J, the gap between germline ends came to 17 bases. Germline V gives CDR1 MNHEY, CDR2 SVGAGI. This CDR3 comprises 15 residues. In nucleotides, the CDR3 is TGTGCCAGCAGTCGCCGGGGGGGGTCGGGTGAAAAACTGTTTTTT. This sequence encodes CASSRRGGSGEKLFF.

CDR3 in amino acids: CASSEDGRSGNTIYF. In nucleotides, the CDR3 is TGTGCCAGCAGCGAGGACGGACGCTCTGGAAACACCATATATTTT. V gene TRBV11-3 combines with J gene TRBJ1-3; D remains ambiguous. This CDR3 spans 15 amino acids. CDR1 and CDR2 (germline): SGHNT, YENEEA. Between the trimmed V and J ends, which lost 5 bases and 0 bases, there was a span of 11 bases.

The chain recombines TRBV9 with TRBJ1-1; 7 positions agree with TRBD1. Trimming took 3 bases from V and 4 from J; bases not matched to a gene: 15. The CDR3 runs to 17 residues. Per the germline V gene, CDR1 is SGDLS and CDR2 is YYNGEE. This CDR3 is CASSGSRETGSFTEAFF. CDR3 coding DNA: TGTGCCAGCAGCGGTAGTAGGGAGACAGGGTCGTTCACTGAAGCTTTCTTT.

V gene TRBV20-1 combines with J gene TRBJ2-5; D call uncertain. Per the germline V gene, CDR1 is DFQATT and CDR2 is SNEGSKA (reference sequence). Trimming pared 6 bases from V and 5 bases from J, leaving 10 bases between. This CDR3 has 11 amino acids. The CDR3 sequence: CSASPSETQYF. The DNA of the CDR3 is TGCAGTGCCTCTCCGTCGGAGACCCAGTACTTC.

This clone was picked up one time. This rearrangement joins TRBV30 to TRBJ2-3; D remains ambiguous. The germline gives CDR1 GTSNPN, CDR2 SVGIG (reference sequence). V lost 5 bases and J 0 bases, leaving 6 bases between the germline ends. CDR3 length: 12 amino acids. CDR3 in amino acids: CAWDFSTDTQYF. In DNA, the CDR3 is TGTGCCTGGGACTTTAGCACAGATACGCAGTATTTT.

V is TRBV5-4 and J is TRBJ1-2; tentative D call: TRBD1 (5 bases). This CDR3 is 15 amino acids long. V was pared by 1 base and J by 1 base, with 11 bases between. The germline V gene has CDR1 SGHNT and CDR2 YYREEE (reference sequence). CDR3 DNA sequence: TGTGCCAGCAGCTTGATGGGACGGATTAACTATGGCTACACCTTC. This translates into CASSLMGRINYGYTF. Full variable domain (remainder filled in from reference TRBV5-4 and TRBJ1-2): ETGVTQSPTHLIKTRGQQVTLRCSSQSGHNTVSWYQQALGQGPQFIFQYYREEENGRGNFPPRFSGLQFPNYSSELNVNALELDDSALYLCASSLMGRINYGYTFGSGTRLTVV.

This clone was observed once. The J gene is TRBJ2-1, the V gene TRBV6-1, with 9 nucleotides matching TRBD2. J was trimmed by 6 bases and V by 3 bases; bases with no gene match: 9. The CDR3 sequence is 16 residues long. Per the germline V gene, CDR1 is MNHNS and CDR2 is SASEGT. CDR3 loop: CASSEKRGVPTNEQFF. The CDR3 DNA follows: TGTGCCAGCAGTGAGAAGCGGGGGGTGCCCACCAATGAGCAGTTCTTC.

The chain recombines TRBV5-1 with TRBJ2-1; D is possibly TRBD2 (5 bases). The CDR3 totals 14 residues. Deletions cut 6 bases from V and 0 bases from J, with 10 bases between. Germline V lookup: CDR1 SGHRS, CDR2 YFSETQ. This CDR3 reads CASNRESSYNEQFF. CDR3 nucleotide sequence: TGCGCCAGCAATAGGGAGAGCTCCTACAATGAGCAGTTCTTC.

The chain carries TRBV3-1 (or the pseudogene TRBV3-2) and TRBJ1-2, with TRBD1 matching over 7 bases. Germline lookup yields CDR1 LGHDT and CDR2 YNNKEL (reference sequence). Losses at the gene ends were 2 bases for V and 5 bases for J; bases not matched to a gene: 8. The CDR3 runs to 15 residues. The CDR3 region is CASSQSTGSGYGYTF. CDR3 sequence (DNA): TGTGCCAGCAGCCAATCGACAGGGTCCGGGTATGGCTACACCTTC.

The chain employs TRBV6-6 and TRBJ2-1; possibly TRBD2 for D (7 bases). This CDR3 comprises 14 residues. The V end lost 1 base, the J end lost 8 bases, and 12 bases lay between the germline ends. CDR1 and CDR2 (germline): MNHNY, SVGAGI (reference sequence). The CDR3 reads CASSYWGGLDEQFF. As DNA, the CDR3 is TGTGCCAGCAGTTACTGGGGGGGCCTGGATGAGCAGTTCTTC.

The genes are TRBV12-5 and TRBJ2-7, with a weak D call TRBD1 (6 bases). The CDR3 extends over 14 amino acids. Between the trimmed V and J ends, which lost 5 bases and 2 bases, there was a span of 13 bases. Germline V lookup: CDR1 LGHNT, CDR2 FRNRAP. CDR3 in amino acids: CASGPPDSPYEQYF. DNA of the CDR3: TGTGCTAGTGGTCCCCCGGACAGCCCCTACGAGCAGTACTTC. Full variable domain (remainder filled in from reference TRBV12-5 and TRBJ2-7): DARVTQTPRHKVTEMGQEVTMRCQPILGHNTVFWYRQTMMQGLELLAYFRNRAPLDDSGMPKDRFSAEMPDATLATLKIQPSEPRDSAVYFCASGPPDSPYEQYFGPGTRLTVT.

The J gene is TRBJ2-2, the V gene TRBV6-2 or TRBV6-3, with a possible D match to TRBD1 (5 bases). Germline lookup yields CDR1 MNHEY and CDR2 SVGEGT. The V and J ends lost 6 bases and 1 base respectively, with 9 bases between them. The CDR3 has 14 residues. The CDR3 coding sequence is TGTGCCAGCAGCGGACACATGAACACCGGGGAGCTGTTTTTT. Protein product: CASSGHMNTGELFF.

This sequence joins TRBV5-1 and TRBJ2-1; 9 bases agree with TRBD2. Germline loops: CDR1 SGHRS, CDR2 YFSETQ. With 1 base clipped from V and 2 bases from J, the junction kept 1 base outside the gene matches. This CDR3 is 15 amino acids long. For the CDR3, the DNA is TGCGCCAGCAGCTTGTTAGCGGGGGCCTACAATGAGCAGTTCTTC. Amino acids: CASSLLAGAYNEQFF. The whole variable domain, filled in from reference TRBV5-1 and TRBJ2-1, reads KAGVTQTPRYLIKTRGQQVTLSCSPISGHRSVSWYQQTPGQGLQFLFEYFSETQRNKGNFPGRFSGRQFSNSRSEMNVSTLELGDSALYLCASSLLAGAYNEQFFGPGTRLTVL.